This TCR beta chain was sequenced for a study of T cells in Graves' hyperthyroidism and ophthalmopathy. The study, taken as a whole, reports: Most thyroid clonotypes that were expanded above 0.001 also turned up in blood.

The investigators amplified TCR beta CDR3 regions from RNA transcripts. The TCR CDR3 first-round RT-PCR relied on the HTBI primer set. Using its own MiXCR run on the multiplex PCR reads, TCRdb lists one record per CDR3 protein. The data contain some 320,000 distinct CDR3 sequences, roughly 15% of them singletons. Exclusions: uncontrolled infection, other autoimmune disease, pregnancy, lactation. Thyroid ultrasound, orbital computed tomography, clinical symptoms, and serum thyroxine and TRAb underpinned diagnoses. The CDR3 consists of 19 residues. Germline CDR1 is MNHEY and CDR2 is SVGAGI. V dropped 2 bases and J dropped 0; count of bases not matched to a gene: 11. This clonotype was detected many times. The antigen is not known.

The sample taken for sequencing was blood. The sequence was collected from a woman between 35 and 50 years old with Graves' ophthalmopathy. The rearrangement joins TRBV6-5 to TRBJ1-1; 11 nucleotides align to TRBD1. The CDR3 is CASSYGQGAVFGMNTEAFF. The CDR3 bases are TGTGCCAGCAGTTACGGACAGGGGGCAGTTTTTGGGATGAACACTGAAGCTTTCTTT.